This T cell receptor beta chain was identified during a study of T-cell reconstitution after alpha-beta-depleted transplantation in children. Study-level findings and limits: By about two months after transplant, alpha-beta T cells reportedly arose from several hundred graft clones that had expanded. Counts and diversity of T cells one year after transplant came mostly from newly produced T cells. Surviving thymic progenitors and recipient T cells were the source of high TCRbeta diversity at day 60 in some patients.

A word on this clonotype: As yet, its antigen is unknown.

Unique molecular identifiers tagged the TCRbeta library. Using its own MiXCR run on the PCR reads, TCRdb lists one record per CDR3 protein. This sample yields some 200,000 distinct CDR3 sequences, of which around 9.2% are seen a single time; 35% to 45% belongs to the top ten. Trimming cost V 0 bases and J 3 bases, with 15 bases left between them. Germline assignment: CDR1 SGHTA and CDR2 FQGNSA. The CDR3 is made up of 18 amino acids. V is TRBV7-2 and J is TRBJ2-6; possibly TRBD2 for D (5 bases). The receptor comes from a male patient aged 2-15 years who had a stem cell transplant for acute myeloid leukemia, so the T cells may come from the graft donor. Sequencing used PBMCs, mostly from graft donor cells, obtained 360 days after TCRalphabeta/CD19-depleted stem cell transplant. The CDR3 spells CASSLARRRENGANVLTF. The CDR3 DNA sequence: TGTGCCAGCAGCTTAGCGCGAAGACGGGAAAATGGGGCCAACGTCCTGACTTTC.